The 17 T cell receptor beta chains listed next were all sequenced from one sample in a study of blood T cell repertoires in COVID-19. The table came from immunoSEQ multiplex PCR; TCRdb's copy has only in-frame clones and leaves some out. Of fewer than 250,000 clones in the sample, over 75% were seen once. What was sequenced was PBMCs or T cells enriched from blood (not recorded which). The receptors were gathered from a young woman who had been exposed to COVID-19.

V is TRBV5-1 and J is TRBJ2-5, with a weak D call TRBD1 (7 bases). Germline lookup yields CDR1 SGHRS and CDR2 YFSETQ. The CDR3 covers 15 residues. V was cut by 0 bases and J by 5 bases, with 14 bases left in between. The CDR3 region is CASSLAQGEAETQYF. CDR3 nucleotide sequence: TGCGCCAGCAGCTTGGCCCAGGGGGAGGCGGAGACCCAGTACTTC.

The CDR3 region is CASSGDFRPYEQYF. CDR3 bases: TGTGCCAGCAGTGGGGACTTTCGCCCCTACGAGCAGTACTTC. V gene TRBV25-1 combines with J gene TRBJ2-7; D might be TRBD2 (6 bases). V was clipped by 4 bases and J by 2 bases, with 12 bases between them. Germline V gene data show CDR1 as MGHDK and CDR2 as SYGVNS. The CDR3 is made up of 14 amino acids.

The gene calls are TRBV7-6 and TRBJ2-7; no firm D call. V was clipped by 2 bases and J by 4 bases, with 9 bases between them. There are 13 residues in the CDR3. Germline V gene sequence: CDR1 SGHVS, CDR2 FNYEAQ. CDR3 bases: TGTGCCAGCAGCTTATATAAGGAGTACGAGCAGTACTTC. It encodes CASSLYKEYEQYF.

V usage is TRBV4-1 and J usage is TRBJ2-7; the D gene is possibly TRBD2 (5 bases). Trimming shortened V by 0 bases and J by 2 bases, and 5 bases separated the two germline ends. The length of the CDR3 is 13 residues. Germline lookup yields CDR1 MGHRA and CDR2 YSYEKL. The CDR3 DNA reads TGCGCCAGCAGCCAAGAGGAGGCCTACGAGCAGTACTTC. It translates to CASSQEEAYEQYF.

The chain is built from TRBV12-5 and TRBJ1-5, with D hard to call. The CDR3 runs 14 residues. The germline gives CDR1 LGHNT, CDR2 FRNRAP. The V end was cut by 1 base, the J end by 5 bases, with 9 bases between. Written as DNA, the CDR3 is TGTGCTAGTGGTTTGGGAGGGAGTCATCAGCCCCAGCATTTT. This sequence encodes CASGLGGSHQPQHF.

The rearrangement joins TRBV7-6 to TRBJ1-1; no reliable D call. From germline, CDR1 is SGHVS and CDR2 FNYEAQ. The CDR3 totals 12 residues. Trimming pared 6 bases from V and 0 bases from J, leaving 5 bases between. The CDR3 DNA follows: TGTGCCAGCAGTCCCATGAACACTGAAGCTTTCTTT. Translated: CASSPMNTEAFF.

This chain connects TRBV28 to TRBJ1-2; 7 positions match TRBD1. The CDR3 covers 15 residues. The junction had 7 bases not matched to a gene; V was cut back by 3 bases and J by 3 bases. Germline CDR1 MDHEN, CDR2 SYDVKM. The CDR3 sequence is CASSLAGGIDYGYTF. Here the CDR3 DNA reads TGTGCCAGCAGTTTGGCAGGGGGTATTGACTATGGCTACACCTTC.

DNA for the CDR3: TGTGCCAGCAGCTTAGTGGCCTCTGGAAACACCATATATTTT. It codes for CASSLVASGNTIYF. V is TRBV7-9 and J is TRBJ1-3; D not resolved. Per germline, CDR1 SEHNR and CDR2 FQNEAQ (reference sequence). This CDR3 has 14 amino acids. V was clipped by 1 base and J by 0 bases, with 4 bases between them.

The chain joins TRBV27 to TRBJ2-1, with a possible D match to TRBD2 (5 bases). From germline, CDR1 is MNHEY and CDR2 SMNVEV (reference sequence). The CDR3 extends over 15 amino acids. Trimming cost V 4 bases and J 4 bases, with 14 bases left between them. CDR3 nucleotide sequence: TGTGCCAGCAGTTCCTCTAGCATCCGGTACAATGAGCAGTTCTTC. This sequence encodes CASSSSSIRYNEQFF.

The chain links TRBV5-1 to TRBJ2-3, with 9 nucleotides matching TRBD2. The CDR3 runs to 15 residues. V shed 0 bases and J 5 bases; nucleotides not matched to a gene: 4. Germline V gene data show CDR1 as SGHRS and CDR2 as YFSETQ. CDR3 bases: TGCGCCAGCAGCTTGGTAGCGGGAGTAGTAGATACGCAGTATTTT. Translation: CASSLVAGVVDTQYF.

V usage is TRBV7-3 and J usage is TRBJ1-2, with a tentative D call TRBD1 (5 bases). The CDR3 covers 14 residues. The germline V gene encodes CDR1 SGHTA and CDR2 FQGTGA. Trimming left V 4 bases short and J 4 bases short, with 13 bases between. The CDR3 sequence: CASSSLGGTYGYTF. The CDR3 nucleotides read TGTGCCAGCAGCTCCCTTGGGGGGACCTATGGCTACACCTTC.

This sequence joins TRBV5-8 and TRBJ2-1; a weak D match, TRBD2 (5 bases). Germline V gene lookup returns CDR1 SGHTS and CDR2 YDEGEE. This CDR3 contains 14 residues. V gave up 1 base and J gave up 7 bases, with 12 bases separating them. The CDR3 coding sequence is TGTGCCAGCAGCTTGATTTACCGGACTAATGAGCAGTTCTTC. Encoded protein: CASSLIYRTNEQFF.

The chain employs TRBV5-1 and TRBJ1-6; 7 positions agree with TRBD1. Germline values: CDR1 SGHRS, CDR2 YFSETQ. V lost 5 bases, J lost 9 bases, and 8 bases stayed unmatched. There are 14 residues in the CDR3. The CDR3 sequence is CASRDISGGSPLHF. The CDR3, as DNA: TGCGCCAGCAGGGATATTTCAGGGGGTTCACCCCTCCACTTT.

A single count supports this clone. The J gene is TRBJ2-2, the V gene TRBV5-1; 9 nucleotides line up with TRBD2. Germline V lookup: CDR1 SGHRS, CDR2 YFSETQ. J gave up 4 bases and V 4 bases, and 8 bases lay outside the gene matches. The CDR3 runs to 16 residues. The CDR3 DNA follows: TGCGCCAGCAGCCGCCGGACTAGCGTCGGCACCGGGGAGCTGTTTTTT. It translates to CASSRRTSVGTGELFF.

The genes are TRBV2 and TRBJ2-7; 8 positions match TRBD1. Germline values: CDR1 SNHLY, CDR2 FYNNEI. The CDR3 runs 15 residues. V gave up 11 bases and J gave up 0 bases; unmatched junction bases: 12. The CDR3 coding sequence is TGTGCCGGCCAGCCCGGACAGGGCATCTCCTACGAGCAGTACTTC. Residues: CAGQPGQGISYEQYF.

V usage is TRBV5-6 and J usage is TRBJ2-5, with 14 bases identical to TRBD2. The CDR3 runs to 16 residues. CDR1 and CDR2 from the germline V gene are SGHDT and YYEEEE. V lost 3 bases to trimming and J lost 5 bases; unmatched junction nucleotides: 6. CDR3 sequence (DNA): TGTGCCAGCAGCTCCGGGACTAGCGGGAGAATGGAGACCCAGTACTTC. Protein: CASSSGTSGRMETQYF.

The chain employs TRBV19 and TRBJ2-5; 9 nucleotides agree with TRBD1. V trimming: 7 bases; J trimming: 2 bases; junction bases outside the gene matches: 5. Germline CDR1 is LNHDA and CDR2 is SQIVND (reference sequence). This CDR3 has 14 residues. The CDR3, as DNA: TGTGCCAGTAAAGGGACAGGGATTCAAGAGACCCAGTACTTC. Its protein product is CASKGTGIQETQYF.